Here is one TCR beta chain with its context. The record originates from a study of T-cell reconstitution after alpha-beta-depleted transplantation in children. V lost 0 bases, J lost 3 bases, and 3 bases stayed unmatched. Per the germline V gene, CDR1 is SGDLS and CDR2 is YYNGEE. This CDR3 comprises 14 residues. Unique molecular identifiers were incorporated into the prepared TCRbeta library. TCRdb analysed the PCR reads with MiXCR anew, one entry per CDR3 protein. The table records 750,000 to 950,000 distinct CDR3 sequences, 15% to 20% of them present only once. The material sequenced was PBMCs, mostly from graft donor cells, taken 360 days after TCRalphabeta/CD19-depleted stem cell transplant. This TCR was recovered from a male patient younger than 18 who had a stem cell transplant for acute lymphoblastic leukemia, so the T cells may come from the graft donor. V gene TRBV9 combines with J gene TRBJ2-7; TRBD1 agrees at 7 bases. DNA for the CDR3: TGTGCCAGCAGCGTAGTCCCAGGGGGCTACGAGCAGTACTTC. This codes for CASSVVPGGYEQYF. Looking up the rest from reference TRBV9 and TRBJ2-7 gives the full variable domain: DSGVTQTPKHLITATGQRVTLRCSPRSGDLSVYWYQQSLDQGLQFLIQYYNGEERAKGNILERFSAQQFPDLHSELNLSSLELGDSALYFCASSVVPGGYEQYFGPGTRLTVT.